The T cell receptor (beta chain) under discussion was sequenced for a study of control samples from healthy donors and cancer patients. The method was immunoSEQ multiplex PCR; TCRdb's version includes in-frame clones alone and lacks a portion of them. The repertoire holds 55,000 to 90,000 clones, with about 87% as singletons. This TCR derives from a man in his fifties in good health. The sequencing input was blood.

The CDR3 DNA reads TGTGCCAGCAATGGGGGGGCCCTCAATGAGCAGTTCTTC. It codes for CASNGGALNEQFF. The chain is built from TRBV6-5 and TRBJ2-1; D might be TRBD2 (7 bases). The V end was cut by 7 bases, the J end by 6 bases, with 13 bases between. CDR3 length: 13 amino acids. Germline assignment: CDR1 MNHEY and CDR2 SVGAGI.